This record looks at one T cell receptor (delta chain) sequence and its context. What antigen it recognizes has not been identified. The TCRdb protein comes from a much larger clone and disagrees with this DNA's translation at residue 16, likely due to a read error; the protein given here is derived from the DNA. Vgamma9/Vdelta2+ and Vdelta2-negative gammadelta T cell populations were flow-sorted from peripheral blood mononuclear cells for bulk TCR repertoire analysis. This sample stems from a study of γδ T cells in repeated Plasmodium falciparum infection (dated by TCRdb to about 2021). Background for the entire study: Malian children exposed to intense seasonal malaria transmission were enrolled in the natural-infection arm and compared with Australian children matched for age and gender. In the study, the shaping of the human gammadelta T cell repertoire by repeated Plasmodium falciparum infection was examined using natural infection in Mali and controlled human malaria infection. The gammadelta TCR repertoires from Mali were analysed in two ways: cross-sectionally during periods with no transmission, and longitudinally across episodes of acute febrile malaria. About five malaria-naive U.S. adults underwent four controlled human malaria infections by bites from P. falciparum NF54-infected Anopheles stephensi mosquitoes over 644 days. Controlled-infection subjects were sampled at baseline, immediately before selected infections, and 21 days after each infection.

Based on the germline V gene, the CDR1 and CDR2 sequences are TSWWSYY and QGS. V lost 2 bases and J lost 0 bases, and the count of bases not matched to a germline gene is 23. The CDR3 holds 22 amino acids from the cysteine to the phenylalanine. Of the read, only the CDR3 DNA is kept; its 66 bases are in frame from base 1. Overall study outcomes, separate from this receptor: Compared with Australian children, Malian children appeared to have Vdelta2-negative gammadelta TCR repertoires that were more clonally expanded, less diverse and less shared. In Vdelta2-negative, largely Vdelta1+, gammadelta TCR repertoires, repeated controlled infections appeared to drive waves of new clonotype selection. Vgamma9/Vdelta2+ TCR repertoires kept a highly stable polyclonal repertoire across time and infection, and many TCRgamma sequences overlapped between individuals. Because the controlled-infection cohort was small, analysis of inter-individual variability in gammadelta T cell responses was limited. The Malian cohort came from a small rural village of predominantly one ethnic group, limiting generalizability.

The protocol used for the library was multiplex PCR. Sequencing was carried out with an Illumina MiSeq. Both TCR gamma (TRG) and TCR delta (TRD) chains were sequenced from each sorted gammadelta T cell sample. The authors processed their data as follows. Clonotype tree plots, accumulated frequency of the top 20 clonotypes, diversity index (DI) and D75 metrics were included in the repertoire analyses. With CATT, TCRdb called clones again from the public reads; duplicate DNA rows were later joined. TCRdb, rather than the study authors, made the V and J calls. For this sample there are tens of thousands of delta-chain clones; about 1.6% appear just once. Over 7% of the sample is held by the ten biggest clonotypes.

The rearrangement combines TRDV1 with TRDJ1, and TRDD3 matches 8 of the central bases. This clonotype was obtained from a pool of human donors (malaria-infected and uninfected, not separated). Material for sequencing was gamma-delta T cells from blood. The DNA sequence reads TGTGCTCTTGGGGAAGGTGTTACCCGGGGCCGACTGGGGGCTCCGCACACCGATAAACTCATCTTT. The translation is CALGEGVTRGRLGAPHTDKLIF.